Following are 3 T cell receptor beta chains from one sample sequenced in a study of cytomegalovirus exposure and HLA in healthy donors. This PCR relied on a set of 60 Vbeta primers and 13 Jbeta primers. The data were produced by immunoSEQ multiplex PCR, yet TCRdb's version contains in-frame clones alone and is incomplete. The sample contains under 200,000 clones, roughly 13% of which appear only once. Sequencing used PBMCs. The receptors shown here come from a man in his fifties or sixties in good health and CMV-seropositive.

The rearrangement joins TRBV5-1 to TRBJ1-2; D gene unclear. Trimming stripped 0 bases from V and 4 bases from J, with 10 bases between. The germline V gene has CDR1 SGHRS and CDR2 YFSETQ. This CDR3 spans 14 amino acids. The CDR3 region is CASSLGWERYGYTF. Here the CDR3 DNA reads TGCGCCAGCAGCTTGGGATGGGAGCGCTATGGCTACACCTTC.

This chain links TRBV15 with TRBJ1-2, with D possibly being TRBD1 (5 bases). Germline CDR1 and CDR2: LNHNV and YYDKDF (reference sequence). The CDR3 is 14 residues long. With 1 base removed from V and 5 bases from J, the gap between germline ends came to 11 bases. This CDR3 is CATSRGGTPYGYTF. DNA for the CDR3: TGTGCCACCAGCAGAGGCGGGACTCCATATGGCTACACCTTC.

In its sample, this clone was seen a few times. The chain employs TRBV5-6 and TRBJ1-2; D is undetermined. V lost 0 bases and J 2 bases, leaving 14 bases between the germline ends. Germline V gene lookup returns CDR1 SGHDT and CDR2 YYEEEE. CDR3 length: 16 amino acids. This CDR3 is CASSLGAQPNNYGYTF. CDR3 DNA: TGTGCCAGCAGCTTGGGGGCACAGCCAAACAACTATGGCTACACCTTC. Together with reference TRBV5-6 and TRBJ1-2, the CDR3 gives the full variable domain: DAGVTQSPTHLIKTRGQQVTLRCSPKSGHDTVSWYQQALGQGPQFIFQYYEEEERQRGNFPDRFSGHQFPNYSSELNVNALLLGDSALYLCASSLGAQPNNYGYTFGSGTRLTVV.